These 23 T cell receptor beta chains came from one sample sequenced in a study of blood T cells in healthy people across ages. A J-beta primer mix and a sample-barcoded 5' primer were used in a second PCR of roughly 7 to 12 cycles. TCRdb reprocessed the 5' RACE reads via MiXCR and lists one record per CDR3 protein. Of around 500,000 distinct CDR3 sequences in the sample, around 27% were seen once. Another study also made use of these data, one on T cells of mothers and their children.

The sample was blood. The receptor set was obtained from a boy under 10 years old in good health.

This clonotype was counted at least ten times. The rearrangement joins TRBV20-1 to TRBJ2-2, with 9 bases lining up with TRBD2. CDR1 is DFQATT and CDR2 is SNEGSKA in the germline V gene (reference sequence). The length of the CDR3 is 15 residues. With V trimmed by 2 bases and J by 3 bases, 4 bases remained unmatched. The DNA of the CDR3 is TGCAGTGCTAGATCTATAGCGGGAGACACCGGGGAGCTGTTTTTT. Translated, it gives CSARSIAGDTGELFF.

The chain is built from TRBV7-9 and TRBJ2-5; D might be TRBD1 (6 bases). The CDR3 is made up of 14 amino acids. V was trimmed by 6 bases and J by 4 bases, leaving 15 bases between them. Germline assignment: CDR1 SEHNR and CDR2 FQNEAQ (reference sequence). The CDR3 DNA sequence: TGTGCCAGCAGGGCACAGGGTCGGGGAGAGACCCAGTACTTC. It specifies CASRAQGRGETQYF.

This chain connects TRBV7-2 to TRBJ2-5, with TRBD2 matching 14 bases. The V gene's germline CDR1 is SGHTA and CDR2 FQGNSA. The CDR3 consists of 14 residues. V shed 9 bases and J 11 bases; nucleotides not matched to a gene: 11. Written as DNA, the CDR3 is TGTGCCAGTCCTCAGGGACTAGCGGGAGTTGAGCAGTACTTC. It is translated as CASPQGLAGVEQYF.

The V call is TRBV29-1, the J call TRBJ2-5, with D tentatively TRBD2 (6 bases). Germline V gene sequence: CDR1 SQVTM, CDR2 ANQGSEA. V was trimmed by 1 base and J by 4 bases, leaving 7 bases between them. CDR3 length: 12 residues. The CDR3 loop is CSVEGTTETQYF. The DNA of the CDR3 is TGCAGCGTTGAAGGGACTACAGAGACCCAGTACTTC.

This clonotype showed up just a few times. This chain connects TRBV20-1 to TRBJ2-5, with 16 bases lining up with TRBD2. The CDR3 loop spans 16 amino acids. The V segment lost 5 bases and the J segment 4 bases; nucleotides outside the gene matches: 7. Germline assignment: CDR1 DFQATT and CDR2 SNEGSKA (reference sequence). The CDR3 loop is CSAAGLAGGPGETQYF. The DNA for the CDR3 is TGCAGTGCTGCGGGACTAGCGGGAGGGCCAGGAGAGACCCAGTACTTC.

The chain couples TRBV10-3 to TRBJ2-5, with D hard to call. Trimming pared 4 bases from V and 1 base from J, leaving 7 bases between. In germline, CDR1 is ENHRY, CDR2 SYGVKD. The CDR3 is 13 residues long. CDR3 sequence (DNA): TGTGCCATCAGTGGCACGTCCCAAGAGACCCAGTACTTC. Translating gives CAISGTSQETQYF.

CDR3 DNA: TGTGCCAGCAGCTTAGGGTGGGACAGAGCCTATGGCTACACCTTC. It encodes CASSLGWDRAYGYTF. The chain links TRBV7-2 to TRBJ1-2; 7 nucleotides line up with TRBD1. The CDR3 extends over 15 amino acids. CDR1 is SGHTA, CDR2 FQGNSA, per germline. The ends lost 1 base at V and 4 bases at J; junction bases unmatched: 6.

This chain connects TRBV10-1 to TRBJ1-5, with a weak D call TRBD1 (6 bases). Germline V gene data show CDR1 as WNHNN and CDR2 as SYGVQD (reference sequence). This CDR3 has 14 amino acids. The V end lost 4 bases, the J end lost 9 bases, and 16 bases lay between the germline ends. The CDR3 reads CASSGTAPHRPQHF. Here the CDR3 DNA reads TGCGCCAGCAGTGGGACAGCCCCCCATCGGCCCCAGCATTTT.

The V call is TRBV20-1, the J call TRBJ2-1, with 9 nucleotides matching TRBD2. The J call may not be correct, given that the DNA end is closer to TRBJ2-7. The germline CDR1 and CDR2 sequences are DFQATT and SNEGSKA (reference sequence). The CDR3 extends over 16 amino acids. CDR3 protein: CSASGSGRLIPYEQYV. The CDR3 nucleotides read TGCAGTGCTAGTGGTAGCGGGAGATTGATACCCTACGAGCAGTACGTC.

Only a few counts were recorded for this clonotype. The CDR3 sequence: CASTKLGTSQNEQFF. DNA for the CDR3: TGTGCCAGCACAAAGCTCGGGACTAGCCAAAATGAGCAGTTCTTC. V and J are TRBV3-1 and TRBJ2-1, with 9 bases lining up with TRBD2. CDR3 length equals 15 residues. Germline trimming cut 7 bases from V and 7 bases from J; bases unmatched to any gene: 11. Germline CDR1 reads LGHDT; CDR2 reads YNNKEL (reference sequence).

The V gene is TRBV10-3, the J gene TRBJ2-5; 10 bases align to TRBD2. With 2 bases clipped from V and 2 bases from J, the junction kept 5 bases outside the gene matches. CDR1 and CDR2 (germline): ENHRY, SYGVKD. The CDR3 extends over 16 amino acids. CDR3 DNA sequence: TGTGCCATCAGTGAGATTGCTAGCGGGGGTCAAGAGACCCAGTACTTC. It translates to CAISEIASGGQETQYF.

The CDR3 region has the DNA TGCAGCGTTGAGAGTAACAGGGGAGATACGCAGTATTTT. It encodes CSVESNRGDTQYF. The rearrangement uses TRBV29-1 and TRBJ2-3; TRBD1 matches 7 bases. CDR3 length: 13 amino acids. V was pared by 3 bases and J by 5 bases, with 5 bases of the junction left unmatched. Germline CDR1 SQVTM, CDR2 ANQGSEA.

The DNA of the CDR3 is TGTGCCAGCAGTGAAGTGGGACCCACGGATACGCAGTATTTT. Translated, it gives CASSEVGPTDTQYF. The V gene is TRBV2, the J gene TRBJ2-3; possibly TRBD1 or TRBD2 for D (5 bases each). Germline V gene sequence: CDR1 SNHLY, CDR2 FYNNEI. This CDR3 contains 14 residues. V gave up 1 base and J gave up 6 bases, with 11 bases separating them.

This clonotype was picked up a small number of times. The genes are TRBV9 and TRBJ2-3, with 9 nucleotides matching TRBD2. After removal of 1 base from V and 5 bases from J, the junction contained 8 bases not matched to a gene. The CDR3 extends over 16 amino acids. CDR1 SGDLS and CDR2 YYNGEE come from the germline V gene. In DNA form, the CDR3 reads TGTGCCAGCAGCGTAAACTGGCGGGGGGGCGGAGATACGCAGTATTTT. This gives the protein CASSVNWRGGGDTQYF.

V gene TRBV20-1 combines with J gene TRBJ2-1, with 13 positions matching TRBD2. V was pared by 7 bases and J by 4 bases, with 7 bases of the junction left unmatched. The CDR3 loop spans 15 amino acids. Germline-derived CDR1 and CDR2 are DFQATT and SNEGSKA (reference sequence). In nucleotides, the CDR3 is TGCAGTGTTCGGACTAGCGGGAGTCGTTACAATGAGCAGTTCTTC. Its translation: CSVRTSGSRYNEQFF.

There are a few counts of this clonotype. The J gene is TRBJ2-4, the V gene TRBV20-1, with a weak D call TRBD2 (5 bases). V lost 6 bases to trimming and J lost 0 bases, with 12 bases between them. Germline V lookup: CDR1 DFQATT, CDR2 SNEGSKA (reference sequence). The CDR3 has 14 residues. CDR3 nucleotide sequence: TGCAGTGCCAGGTCCGGACTAGCCAAAAACATTCAGTACTTC. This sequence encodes CSARSGLAKNIQYF.

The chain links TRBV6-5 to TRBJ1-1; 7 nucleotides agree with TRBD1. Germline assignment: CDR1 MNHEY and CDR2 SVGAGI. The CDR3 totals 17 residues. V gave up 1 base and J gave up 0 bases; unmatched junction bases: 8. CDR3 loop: CASSYFPGQTLNTEAFF. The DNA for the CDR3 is TGTGCCAGCAGTTACTTTCCGGGACAGACTTTGAACACTGAAGCTTTCTTT.

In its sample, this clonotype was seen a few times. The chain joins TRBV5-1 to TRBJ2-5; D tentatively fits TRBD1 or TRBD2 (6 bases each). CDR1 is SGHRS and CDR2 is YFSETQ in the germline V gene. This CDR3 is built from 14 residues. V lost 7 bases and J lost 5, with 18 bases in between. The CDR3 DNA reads TGCGCCAGCGGCCCGGGGGCGCTTCGTGAGACCCAGTACTTC. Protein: CASGPGALRETQYF.

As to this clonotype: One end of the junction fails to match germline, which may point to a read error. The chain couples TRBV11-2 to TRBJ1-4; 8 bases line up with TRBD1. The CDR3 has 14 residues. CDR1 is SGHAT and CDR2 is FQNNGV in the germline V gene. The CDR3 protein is CTSSSRGRPEKLFF. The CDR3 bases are TGTACCAGCAGCTCCAGGGGGCGTCCGGAAAAACTGTTTTTT.

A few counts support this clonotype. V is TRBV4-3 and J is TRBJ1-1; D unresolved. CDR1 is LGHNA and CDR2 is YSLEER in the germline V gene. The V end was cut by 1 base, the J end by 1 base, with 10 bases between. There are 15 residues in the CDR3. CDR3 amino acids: CASSQAAVGNTEAFF. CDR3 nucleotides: TGCGCCAGCAGCCAAGCGGCAGTGGGGAACACTGAAGCTTTCTTT.

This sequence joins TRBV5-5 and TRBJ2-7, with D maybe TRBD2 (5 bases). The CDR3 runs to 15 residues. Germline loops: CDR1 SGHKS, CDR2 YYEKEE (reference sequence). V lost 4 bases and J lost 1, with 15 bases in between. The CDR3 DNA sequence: TGTGCCAGCAGCCTCGAGCGGAAGGTTTCCTACGAGCAGTACTTC. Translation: CASSLERKVSYEQYF.

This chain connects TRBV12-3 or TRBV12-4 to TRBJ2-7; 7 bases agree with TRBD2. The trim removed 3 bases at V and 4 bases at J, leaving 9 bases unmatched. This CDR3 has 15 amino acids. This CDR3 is CASSFGQAGIYEQYF. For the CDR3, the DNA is TGTGCCAGCAGTTTTGGGCAAGCGGGGATTTACGAGCAGTACTTC.

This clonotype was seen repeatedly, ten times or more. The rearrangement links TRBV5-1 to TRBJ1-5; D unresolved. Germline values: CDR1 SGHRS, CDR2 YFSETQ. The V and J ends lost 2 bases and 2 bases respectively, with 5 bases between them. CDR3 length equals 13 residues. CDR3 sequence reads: CASSFGGNQPQHF. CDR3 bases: TGCGCCAGCAGCTTTGGTGGCAATCAGCCCCAGCATTTT.